These T cell receptor beta chains were read from a single sample in a study of shared clonotypes between healthy human individuals. Data came from immunoSEQ multiplex PCR; TCRdb stores just in-frame clones and leaves some out. The sample has 1,400,000 or so clones; approximately 98.5% are singletons. The sequencing sample was made of naive CD4+ T cells sorted from blood. The source is a man aged 30 to 45 in good health. The CDR3 runs from the conserved cysteine through the conserved F or W. D genes are given only for firm matches. For some rows the clone size is stated as once, few or many, or as a class when expanded; others skip it.

len	d_gene	v_gene	abundance	j_gene	CDR3aa	CDR3nt
18	TRBD2	TRBV18	NA	TRBJ2-2	CASSPGGPTSGRTGELFF	TGTGCCAGCTCACCAGGAGGGCCGACTAGCGGAAGAACCGGGGAGCTGTTTTTT
16	TRBD2	TRBV19	NA	TRBJ2-3	CASSLYGGGTADTQYF	TGTGCCAGTAGCTTATATGGGGGAGGGACTGCAGATACGCAGTATTTT
18	NA	TRBV5-1	NA	TRBJ2-3	CASSLRLGLAIMEDTQYF	TGCGCCAGCAGCTTGCGCTTAGGCCTAGCTATTATGGAGGATACGCAGTATTTT
12	NA	TRBV10-1	once	TRBJ2-5	CASSMGVGTQYF	TGCGCCAGCAGTATGGGGGTCGGGACCCAGTACTTC
15	TRBD2	TRBV10-2	NA	TRBJ2-1	CASSERSSGSHEQFF	TGCGCCAGCAGTGAGAGGTCTAGCGGGAGCCATGAGCAGTTCTTC
12	NA	TRBV29-1	NA	TRBJ2-5	CSVERGSETQYF	TGCAGCGTTGAAAGGGGGTCCGAGACCCAGTACTTC
14	NA	TRBV4-1	NA	TRBJ1-2	CASSQALGVYGYTF	TGCGCCAGCAGCCAAGCGCTCGGGGTCTATGGCTACACCTTC
13	NA	TRBV29-1	NA	TRBJ1-2	CSVDQPGIGGYTF	TGCAGCGTTGACCAGCCAGGGATTGGGGGCTACACCTTC
15	NA	TRBV5-1	NA	TRBJ2-7	CASSPEPRQNYEQYF	TGCGCCAGCAGCCCCGAACCCCGACAGAACTACGAGCAGTACTTC
13	NA	TRBV18	once	TRBJ2-5	CASSSIFQETQYF	TGTGCCAGCTCTTCGATTTTTCAAGAGACCCAGTACTTC
13	NA	TRBV7-2	NA	TRBJ1-3	CASSSGQFGESHF	TGTGCCAGCAGCTCAGGACAATTTGGGGAATCCCATTTT
17	TRBD1	TRBV11-2	NA	TRBJ1-5	CASRRTGNQLSNQPQHF	TGTGCCAGCCGGCGGACAGGGAACCAATTAAGCAATCAGCCCCAGCATTTT
13	NA	TRBV30	NA	TRBJ1-4	CAWSRKRSEKLFF	TGTGCCTGGAGTCGAAAGAGGAGTGAAAAACTGTTTTTT
16	TRBD2	TRBV4-1	NA	TRBJ2-1	CASSQHPAGGYNEQFF	TGCGCCAGCAGCCAACACCCAGCGGGAGGTTACAATGAGCAGTTCTTC
14	NA	TRBV6-1	NA	TRBJ2-7	CASTESRGGYEQYF	TGTGCCAGCACCGAATCACGGGGTGGCTACGAGCAGTACTTC
13	NA	TRBV6-1	NA	TRBJ1-1	CASSEIMNTEAFF	TGTGCCAGCAGTGAAATCATGAACACTGAAGCTTTCTTT
19	TRBD2	TRBV5-4	NA	TRBJ2-2	CASSRRTSGHFEDPGELFF	TGTGCCAGCAGCAGACGGACTAGCGGGCATTTTGAGGATCCCGGGGAGCTGTTTTTT
15	TRBD1	TRBV5-1	NA	TRBJ2-5	CASSSYTGVTETQYF	TGCGCCAGCAGCAGTTATACAGGGGTGACAGAGACCCAGTACTTC